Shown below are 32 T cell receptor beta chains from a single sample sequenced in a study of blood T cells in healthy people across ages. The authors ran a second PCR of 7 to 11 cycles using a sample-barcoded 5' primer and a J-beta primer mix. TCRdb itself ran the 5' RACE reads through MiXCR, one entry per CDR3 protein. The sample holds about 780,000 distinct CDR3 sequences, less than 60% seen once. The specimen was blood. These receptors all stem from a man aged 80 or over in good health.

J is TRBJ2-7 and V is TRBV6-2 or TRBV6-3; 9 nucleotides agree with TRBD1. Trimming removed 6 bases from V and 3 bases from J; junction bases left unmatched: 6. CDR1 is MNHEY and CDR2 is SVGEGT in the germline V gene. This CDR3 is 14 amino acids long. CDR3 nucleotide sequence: TGTGCCAGCAGCTCGGGACAGGGATACTACGAGCAGTACTTC. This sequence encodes CASSSGQGYYEQYF.

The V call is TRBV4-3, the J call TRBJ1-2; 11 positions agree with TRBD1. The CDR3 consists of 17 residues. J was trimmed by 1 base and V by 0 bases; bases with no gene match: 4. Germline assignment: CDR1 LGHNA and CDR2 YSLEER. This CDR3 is CASSQEAGTGGNYGYTF. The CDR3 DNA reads TGCGCCAGCAGCCAAGAAGCCGGGACAGGGGGTAACTATGGCTACACCTTC.

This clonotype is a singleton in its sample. As DNA, the CDR3 is TGCGCCAGCAGCTACGGACAGACTCAGCCCCAGCATTTT. Its protein product is CASSYGQTQPQHF. This chain uses TRBV5-1 with TRBJ1-5; D might be TRBD1 (6 bases). The CDR3 runs 13 residues. Germline CDR1 reads SGHRS; CDR2 reads YFSETQ. V was cut by 3 bases and J by 6 bases, with 10 bases left in between.

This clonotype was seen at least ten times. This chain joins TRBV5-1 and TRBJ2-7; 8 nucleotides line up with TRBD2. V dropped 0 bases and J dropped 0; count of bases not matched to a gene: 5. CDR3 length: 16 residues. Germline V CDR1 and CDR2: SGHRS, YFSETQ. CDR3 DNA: TGCGCCAGCAGCTTGGCGCCCAGCGGGAGCTCCTACGAGCAGTACTTC. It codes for CASSLAPSGSSYEQYF.

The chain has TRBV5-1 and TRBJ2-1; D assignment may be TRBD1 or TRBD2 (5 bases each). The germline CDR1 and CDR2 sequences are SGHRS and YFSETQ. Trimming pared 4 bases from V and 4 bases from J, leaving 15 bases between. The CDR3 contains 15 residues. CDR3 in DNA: TGCGCCAGCAGCGCGTACCGGGACGTTTACAATGAGCAGTTCTTC. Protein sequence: CASSAYRDVYNEQFF.

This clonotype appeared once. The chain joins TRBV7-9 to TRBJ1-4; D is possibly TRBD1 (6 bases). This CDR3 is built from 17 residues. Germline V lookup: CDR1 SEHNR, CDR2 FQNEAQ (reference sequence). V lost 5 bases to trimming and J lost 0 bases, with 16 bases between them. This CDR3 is CASSHRDTSSTNEKLFF. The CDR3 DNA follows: TGTGCCAGCAGCCACCGGGACACCAGTTCAACTAATGAAAAACTGTTTTTT.

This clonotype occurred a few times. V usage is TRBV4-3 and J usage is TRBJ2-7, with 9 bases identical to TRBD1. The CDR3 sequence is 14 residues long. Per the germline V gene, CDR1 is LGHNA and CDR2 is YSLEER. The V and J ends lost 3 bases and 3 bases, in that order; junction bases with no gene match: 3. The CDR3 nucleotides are TGCGCCAGCAGCCACGGGACAGGGCACTACGAGCAGTACTTC. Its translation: CASSHGTGHYEQYF.

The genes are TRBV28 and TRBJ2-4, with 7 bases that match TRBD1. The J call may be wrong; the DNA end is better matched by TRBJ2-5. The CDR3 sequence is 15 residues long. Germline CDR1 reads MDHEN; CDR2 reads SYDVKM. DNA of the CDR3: TGTGCCAGCAGTCCGACAGGGAAGATGAAAGAGACCCAGTACTTC. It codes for CASSPTGKMKETQYF.

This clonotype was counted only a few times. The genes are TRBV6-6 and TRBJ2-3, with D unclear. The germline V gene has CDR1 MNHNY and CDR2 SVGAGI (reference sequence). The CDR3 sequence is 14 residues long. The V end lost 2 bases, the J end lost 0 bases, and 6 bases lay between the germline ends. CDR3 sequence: CASSYPESTDTQYF. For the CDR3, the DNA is TGTGCCAGCAGTTACCCTGAGAGCACAGATACGCAGTATTTT.

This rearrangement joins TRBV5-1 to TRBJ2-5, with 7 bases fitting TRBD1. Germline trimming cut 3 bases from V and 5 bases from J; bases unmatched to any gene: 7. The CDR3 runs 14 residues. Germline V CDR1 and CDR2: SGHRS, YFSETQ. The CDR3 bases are TGCGCCAGCAGCTATGACAGGGTTCGGGAGACCCAGTACTTC. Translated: CASSYDRVRETQYF.

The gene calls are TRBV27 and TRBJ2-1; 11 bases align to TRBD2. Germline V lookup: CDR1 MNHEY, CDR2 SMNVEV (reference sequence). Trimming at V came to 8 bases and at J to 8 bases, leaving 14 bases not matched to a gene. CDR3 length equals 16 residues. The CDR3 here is CASGRGALAGDYEQFF. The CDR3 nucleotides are TGTGCCAGCGGCCGGGGAGCACTAGCGGGAGACTATGAGCAGTTCTTC.

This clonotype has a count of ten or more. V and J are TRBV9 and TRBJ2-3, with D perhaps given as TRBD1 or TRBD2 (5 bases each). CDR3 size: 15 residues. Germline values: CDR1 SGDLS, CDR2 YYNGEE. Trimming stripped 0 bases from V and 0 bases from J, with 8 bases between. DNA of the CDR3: TGTGCCAGCAGCGTAGGGGGACGGAGCACAGATACGCAGTATTTT. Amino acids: CASSVGGRSTDTQYF.

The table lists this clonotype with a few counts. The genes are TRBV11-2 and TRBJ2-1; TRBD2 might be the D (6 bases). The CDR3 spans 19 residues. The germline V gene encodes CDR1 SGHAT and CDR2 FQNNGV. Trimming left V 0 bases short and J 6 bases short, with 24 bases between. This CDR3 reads CASSLDSRSGLRGGNEQFF. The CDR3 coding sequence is TGTGCCAGCAGCTTAGATTCGAGGAGCGGGTTAAGGGGAGGCAATGAGCAGTTCTTC.

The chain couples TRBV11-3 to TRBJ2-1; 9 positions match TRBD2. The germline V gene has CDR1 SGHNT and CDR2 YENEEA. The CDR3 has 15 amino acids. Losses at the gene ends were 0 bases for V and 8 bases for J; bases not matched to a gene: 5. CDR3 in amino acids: CASSLDSGSGDEQFF. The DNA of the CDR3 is TGTGCCAGCAGCTTAGATAGCGGGAGCGGTGATGAGCAGTTCTTC.

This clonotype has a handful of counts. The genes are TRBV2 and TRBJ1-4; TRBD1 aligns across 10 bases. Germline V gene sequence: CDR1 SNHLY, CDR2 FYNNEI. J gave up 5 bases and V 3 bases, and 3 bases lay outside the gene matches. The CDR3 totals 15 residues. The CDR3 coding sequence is TGTGCCAGCAGTGATGAGGGACAGGGGAATGAAAAACTGTTTTTT. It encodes CASSDEGQGNEKLFF. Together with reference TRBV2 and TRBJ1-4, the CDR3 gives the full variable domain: EPEVTQTPSHQVTQMGQEVILRCVPISNHLYFYWYRQILGQKVEFLVSFYNNEISEKSEIFDDQFSVERPDGSNFTLKIRSTKLEDSAMYFCASSDEGQGNEKLFFGSGTQLSVL.

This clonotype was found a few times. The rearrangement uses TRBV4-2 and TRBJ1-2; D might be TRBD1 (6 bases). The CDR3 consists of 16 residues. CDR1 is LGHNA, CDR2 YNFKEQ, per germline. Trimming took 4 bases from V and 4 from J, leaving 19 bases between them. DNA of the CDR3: TGTGCCAGCAGCCTGGAGCCAAACAGGGACGGCTATGGCTACACCTTC. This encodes CASSLEPNRDGYGYTF.

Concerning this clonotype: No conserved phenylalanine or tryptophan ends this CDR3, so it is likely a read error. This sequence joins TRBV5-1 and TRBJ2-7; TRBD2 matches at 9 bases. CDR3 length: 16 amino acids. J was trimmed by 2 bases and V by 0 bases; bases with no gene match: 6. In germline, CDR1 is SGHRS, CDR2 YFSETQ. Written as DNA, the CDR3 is TGCGCCAGCAGCTTGGGGCGAGCGGGAGGCACCTACGAGCAGTACTTA. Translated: CASSLGRAGGTYEQYL.

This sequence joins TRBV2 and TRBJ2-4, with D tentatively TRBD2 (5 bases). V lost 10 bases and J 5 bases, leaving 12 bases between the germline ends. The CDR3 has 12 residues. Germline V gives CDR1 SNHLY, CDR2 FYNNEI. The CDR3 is CATGIHENIQYF. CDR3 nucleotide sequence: TGTGCCACCGGGATACACGAAAACATTCAGTACTTC.

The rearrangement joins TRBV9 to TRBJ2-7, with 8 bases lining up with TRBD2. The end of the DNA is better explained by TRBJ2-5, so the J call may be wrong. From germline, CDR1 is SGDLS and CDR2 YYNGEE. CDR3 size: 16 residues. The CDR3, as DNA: TGTGCCAGCAGCGTAAGGGCGGGAGGTTCCTTGGAGACCCAGTACTTC. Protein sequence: CASSVRAGGSLETQYF.

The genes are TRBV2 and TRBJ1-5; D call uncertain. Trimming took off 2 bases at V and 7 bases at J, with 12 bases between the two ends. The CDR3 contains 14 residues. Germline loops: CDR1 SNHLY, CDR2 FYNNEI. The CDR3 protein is CASSELVGPQPQHF. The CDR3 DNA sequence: TGTGCCAGCAGTGAACTCGTAGGGCCCCAGCCCCAGCATTTT.

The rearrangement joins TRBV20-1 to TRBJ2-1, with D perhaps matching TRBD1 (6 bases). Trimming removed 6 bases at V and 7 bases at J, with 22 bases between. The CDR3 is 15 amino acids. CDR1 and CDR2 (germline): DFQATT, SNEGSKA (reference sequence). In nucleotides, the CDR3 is TGCAGTGCACCCAGGACAGAGTGGAGTGGAAATGAGCAGTTCTTC. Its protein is CSAPRTEWSGNEQFF.

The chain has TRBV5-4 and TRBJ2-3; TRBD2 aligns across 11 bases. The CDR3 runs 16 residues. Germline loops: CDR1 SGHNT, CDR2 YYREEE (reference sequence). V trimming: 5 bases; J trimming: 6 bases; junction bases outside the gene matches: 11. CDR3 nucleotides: TGTGCCAGCAGACCCGGGACTAGCGGCGGGCGGGATACGCAGTATTTT. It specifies CASRPGTSGGRDTQYF.

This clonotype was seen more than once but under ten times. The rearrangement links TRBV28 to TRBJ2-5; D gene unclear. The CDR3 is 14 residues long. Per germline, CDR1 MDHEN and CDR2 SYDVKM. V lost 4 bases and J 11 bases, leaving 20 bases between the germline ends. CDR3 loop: CASSSVRLDDEQYF. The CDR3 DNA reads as TGTGCCAGCAGTTCAGTTCGACTGGACGATGAGCAGTACTTC. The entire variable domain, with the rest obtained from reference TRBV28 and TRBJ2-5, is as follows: DVKVTQSSRYLVKRTGEKVFLECVQDMDHENMFWYRQDPGLGLRLIYFSYDVKMKEKGDIPEGYSVSREKKERFSLILESASTNQTSMYLCASSSVRLDDEQYFGPGTRLLVL.

CDR3 coding DNA: TGTGCCAGCAGCCTAACGGACAGTTTCACCGGGGAGCTGTTTTTT. It translates to CASSLTDSFTGELFF. This chain connects TRBV2 to TRBJ2-2, with a possible D match to TRBD1 (6 bases). This CDR3 spans 15 amino acids. Germline values: CDR1 SNHLY, CDR2 FYNNEI. Between the trimmed V and J ends, which lost 6 bases and 4 bases, there was a span of 15 bases.

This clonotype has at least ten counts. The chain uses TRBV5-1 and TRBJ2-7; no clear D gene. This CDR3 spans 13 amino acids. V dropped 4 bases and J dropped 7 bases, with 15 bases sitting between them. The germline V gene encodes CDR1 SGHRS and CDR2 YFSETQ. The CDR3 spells CASSTVGPGEQYF. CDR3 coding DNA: TGCGCCAGCAGCACAGTTGGCCCTGGGGAGCAGTACTTC.

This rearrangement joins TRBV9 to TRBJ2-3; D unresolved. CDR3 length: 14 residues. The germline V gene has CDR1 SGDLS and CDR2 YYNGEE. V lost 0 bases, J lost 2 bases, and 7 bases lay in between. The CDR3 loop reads CASSVEHPTDTQYF. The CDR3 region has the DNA TGTGCCAGCAGCGTAGAACACCCCACAGATACGCAGTATTTT.

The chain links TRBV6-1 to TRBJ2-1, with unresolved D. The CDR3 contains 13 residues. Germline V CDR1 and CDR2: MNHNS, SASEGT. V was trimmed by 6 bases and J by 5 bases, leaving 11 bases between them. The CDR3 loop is CASSARGDNEQFF. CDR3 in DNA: TGTGCCAGCAGCGCAAGAGGAGACAATGAGCAGTTCTTC.

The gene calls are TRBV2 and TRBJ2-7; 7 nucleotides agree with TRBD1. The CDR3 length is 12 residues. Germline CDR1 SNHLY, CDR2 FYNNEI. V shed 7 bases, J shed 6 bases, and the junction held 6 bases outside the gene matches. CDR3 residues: CASIDRVSEQYF. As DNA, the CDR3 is TGTGCCAGCATCGACAGGGTTTCCGAGCAGTACTTC.

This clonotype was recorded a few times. CDR3 residues: CSANKRVLSENEQFF. The CDR3 coding sequence is TGCAGTGCTAATAAAAGGGTCTTATCGGAGAATGAGCAGTTCTTC. The rearrangement uses TRBV20-1 and TRBJ2-1; D is unclear. CDR3 length: 15 amino acids. Trimming removed 4 bases at V and 7 bases at J, with 20 bases between. Germline CDR1 is DFQATT and CDR2 is SNEGSKA (reference sequence).

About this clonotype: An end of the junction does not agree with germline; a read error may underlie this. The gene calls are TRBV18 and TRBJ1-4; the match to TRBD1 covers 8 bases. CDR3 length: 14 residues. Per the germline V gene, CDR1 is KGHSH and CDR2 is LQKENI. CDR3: CVSSPSGGFEKLFF. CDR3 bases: TGTGTCAGCTCACCGTCAGGGGGCTTTGAAAAACTGTTTTTT.

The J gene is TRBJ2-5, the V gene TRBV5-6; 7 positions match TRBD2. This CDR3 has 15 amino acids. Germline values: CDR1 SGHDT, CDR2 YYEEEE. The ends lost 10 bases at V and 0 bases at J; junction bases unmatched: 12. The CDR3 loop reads CAGGALGGNQETQYF. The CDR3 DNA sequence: TGTGCCGGCGGCGCTCTGGGGGGGAACCAAGAGACCCAGTACTTC.

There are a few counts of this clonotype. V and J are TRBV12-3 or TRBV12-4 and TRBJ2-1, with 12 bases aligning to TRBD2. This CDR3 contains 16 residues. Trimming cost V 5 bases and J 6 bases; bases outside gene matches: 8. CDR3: CASSPRLAGEGNEQFF. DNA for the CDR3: TGTGCCAGCAGTCCCCGACTAGCGGGAGAAGGCAATGAGCAGTTCTTC.